Listed here are 21 T cell receptor beta chains from one sample, sequenced in a study of glioma-infiltrating T cells after dendritic cell vaccination. Method: immunoSEQ multiplex PCR; TCRdb's copy keeps in-frame clones and lacks some. Found here are roughly 60,000 clones, roughly 86% of them singletons; the top ten hold 9.5% to 13%. Stated time point: after dendritic cell vaccination, including at tumor progression/relapse. This material consisted of blood, taken after dendritic cell vaccination. The receptor set was obtained from a human donor with glioblastoma.

The chain combines TRBV2 with TRBJ2-3, with 12 bases fitting TRBD2. The junction had 8 bases not matched to a gene; V was cut back by 2 bases and J by 8 bases. Germline V gives CDR1 SNHLY, CDR2 FYNNEI. The CDR3 consists of 16 residues. The CDR3 spells CASSERLAGGYGTQYF. The CDR3 nucleotides are TGTGCCAGCAGTGAAAGGCTAGCGGGAGGGTATGGTACGCAGTATTTT.

This clone was detected only a few times. The chain uses TRBV10-3 and TRBJ1-2; 8 bases fit TRBD1. The CDR3 runs 16 residues. V lost 3 bases and J lost 0; bases outside the gene matches: 6. CDR1 is ENHRY, CDR2 SYGVKD, per germline. The chain's CDR3 is CAISEFQGASNYGYTF. DNA of the CDR3: TGTGCCATCAGTGAATTTCAGGGGGCCTCTAACTATGGCTACACCTTC.

This rearrangement joins TRBV7-2 to TRBJ2-7; 14 bases match TRBD2. Trimming cost V 3 bases and J 2 bases; bases outside gene matches: 6. The length of the CDR3 is 17 residues. Germline V lookup: CDR1 SGHTA, CDR2 FQGNSA. The CDR3 spells CASSFRTSGGTPYEQYF. The CDR3 nucleotides are TGTGCCAGCAGCTTCCGGACTAGCGGGGGGACGCCCTACGAGCAGTACTTC.

This clone has only a few counts. This chain uses TRBV30 with TRBJ2-7; D call uncertain. The CDR3 is made up of 14 amino acids. V gave up 0 bases and J gave up 2 bases, with 11 bases separating them. Germline loops: CDR1 GTSNPN, CDR2 SVGIG (reference sequence). In DNA, the CDR3 is TGTGCCTGGAGTGTCGAGCAGGTGACCTACGAGCAGTACTTC. Amino acid sequence: CAWSVEQVTYEQYF. Supplemented by reference TRBV30 and TRBJ2-7, the full variable domain reads SQTIHQWPATLVQPVGSPLSLECTVEGTSNPNLYWYRQAAGRGLQLLFYSVGIGQISSEVPQNLSASRPQDRQFILSSKKLLLSDSGFYLCAWSVEQVTYEQYFGPGTRLTVT.

This chain joins TRBV7-9 and TRBJ2-1, with D perhaps matching TRBD2 (6 bases). The V end was cut by 4 bases, the J end by 10 bases, with 8 bases between. CDR3 length: 11 amino acids. The germline gives CDR1 SEHNR, CDR2 FQNEAQ (reference sequence). The CDR3 region has the DNA TGTGCCAGCAGCTCAGCGGGCGAGCAGTTCTTC. Translated, it gives CASSSAGEQFF.

CDR3 region: CASSLYPEGETQYF. As DNA, the CDR3 is TGTGCCAGCAGTTTATATCCAGAGGGAGAGACCCAGTACTTC. The gene calls are TRBV27 and TRBJ2-5; possibly TRBD2 for D (5 bases). The germline V and J ends were trimmed by 1 base and 4 bases, with 10 bases remaining between them. CDR3 length: 14 residues. CDR1 is MNHEY and CDR2 is SMNVEV in the germline V gene (reference sequence).

The rearrangement links TRBV27 to TRBJ1-1; D might be TRBD1 (5 bases). The CDR3 has 13 amino acids. Germline CDR1 reads MNHEY; CDR2 reads SMNVEV (reference sequence). Trimming took 2 bases from V and 1 from J, leaving 5 bases between them. In DNA form, the CDR3 reads TGTGCCAGCAGTTTACAGGGGAACACTGAAGCTTTCTTT. It yields the protein CASSLQGNTEAFF.

The V and J genes are TRBV5-5 and TRBJ2-1; 15 bases agree with TRBD2. CDR1 and CDR2 from the germline V gene are SGHKS and YYEKEE (reference sequence). J gave up 0 bases and V 6 bases, and 7 bases lay outside the gene matches. The CDR3 runs to 18 residues. The CDR3 spells CASTRGTSGRSSYNEQFF. The CDR3 DNA sequence: TGTGCCAGCACCCGAGGGACTAGCGGGAGGAGCTCCTACAATGAGCAGTTCTTC.

CDR3 residues: CASPLTWGDEQFF. CDR3 coding DNA: TGTGCCAGCCCCCTTACTTGGGGGGATGAGCAGTTCTTC. V is TRBV14 and J is TRBJ2-1; tentative D call: TRBD2 (6 bases). This CDR3 contains 13 residues. Germline V gene lookup returns CDR1 SGHDN and CDR2 FVKESK. Trimming took 8 bases from V and 8 from J, leaving 16 bases between them.

The V call is TRBV19, the J call TRBJ1-3, with 9 bases lining up with TRBD1. Looked up from germline, CDR1 is LNHDA and CDR2 is SQIVND (reference sequence). Trimming at V came to 4 bases and at J to 0 bases, leaving 7 bases not matched to a gene. This CDR3 is 17 amino acids long. CDR3 sequence (DNA): TGTGCCAGTAGTACTACGGGACAGGGTTTCTCTGGAAACACCATATATTTT. This gives the protein CASSTTGQGFSGNTIYF.

This chain links TRBV29-1 with TRBJ1-2; D ambiguous. Germline CDR1 SQVTM, CDR2 ANQGSEA. The CDR3 has 14 amino acids. The V end was cut by 0 bases, the J end by 4 bases, with 12 bases between. The CDR3 nucleotides read TGCAGCGTTGAAGATCGGGGAGTTGGCTATGGCTACACCTTC. It codes for CSVEDRGVGYGYTF.

This clone was found a few times. The rearrangement joins TRBV19 to TRBJ1-1; no firm D call. There are 14 residues in the CDR3. From germline, CDR1 is LNHDA and CDR2 SQIVND (reference sequence). Trimming took 3 bases from V and 9 from J, leaving 17 bases between them. The CDR3 reads CASSINVPSGKAFF. The CDR3 DNA sequence: TGTGCCAGTAGTATCAACGTACCTTCGGGGAAAGCTTTCTTT.

This clone has only a few counts. The V and J genes are TRBV10-3 and TRBJ2-2, with D possibly being TRBD1 (6 bases). Germline V CDR1 and CDR2: ENHRY, SYGVKD. CDR3 length: 16 residues. Trimming took 0 bases from V and 5 from J, leaving 13 bases between them. CDR3 DNA sequence: TGTGCCATCAGTGAGTCGGCAGGGGCCGGGACCGGGGAGCTGTTTTTT. It translates to CAISESAGAGTGELFF.

The chain uses TRBV11-1 and TRBJ2-7; 9 bases are shared with TRBD1. The CDR3 length is 13 residues. V was pared by 2 bases and J by 6 bases, with 2 bases of the junction left unmatched. Germline V gene data show CDR1 as SGHAT and CDR2 as FQDESV (reference sequence). This chain's CDR3 is CASSLTGGTEQYF. The DNA for the CDR3 is TGTGCCAGCAGCTTAACAGGGGGCACCGAGCAGTACTTC.

The sample holds one count of this clone. The chain recombines TRBV15 with TRBJ2-1; D may be TRBD2 (6 bases). CDR1 LNHNV and CDR2 YYDKDF come from the germline V gene (reference sequence). The V end lost 4 bases, the J end lost 7 bases, and 17 bases lay between the germline ends. The CDR3 length is 15 residues. CDR3: CATSTLGLATNEQFF. As DNA, the CDR3 is TGTGCCACCAGCACCCTGGGGCTAGCGACGAATGAGCAGTTCTTC. The full variable domain, rest sourced from reference TRBV15 and TRBJ2-1, is DAMVIQNPRYQVTQFGKPVTLSCSQTLNHNVMYWYQQKSSQAPKLLFHYYDKDFNNEADTPDNFQSRRPNTSFCFLDIRSPGLGDTAMYLCATSTLGLATNEQFFGPGTRLTVL.

The chain combines TRBV5-6 with TRBJ2-4, with TRBD2 matching over 11 bases. This CDR3 comprises 16 residues. Germline CDR1 reads SGHDT; CDR2 reads YYEEEE. J was trimmed by 7 bases and V by 4 bases; bases with no gene match: 10. CDR3 residues: CASSIDLAGGWNIQYF. The CDR3 coding sequence is TGTGCCAGCAGCATCGATCTAGCGGGAGGTTGGAACATTCAGTACTTC. The full variable domain, with the rest looked up from reference TRBV5-6 and TRBJ2-4, is DAGVTQSPTHLIKTRGQQVTLRCSPKSGHDTVSWYQQALGQGPQFIFQYYEEEERQRGNFPDRFSGHQFPNYSSELNVNALLLGDSALYLCASSIDLAGGWNIQYFGAGTRLSVL.

The chain links TRBV2 to TRBJ2-4, with 8 nucleotides matching TRBD1. The CDR3 runs to 13 residues. After removal of 6 bases from V and 4 bases from J, the junction contained 2 bases not matched to a gene. Germline CDR1 and CDR2: SNHLY and FYNNEI. The CDR3 DNA sequence: TGTGCCAGCAGGAGGGACAGGAAAAACATTCAGTACTTC. Translating gives CASRRDRKNIQYF.

The CDR3: CASSSGGDNSPLHF. The CDR3 DNA follows: TGTGCCAGCAGTTCCGGGGGGGATAATTCACCCCTCCACTTT. The V call is TRBV6-5, the J call TRBJ1-6; TRBD1 might be the D (5 bases). Per the germline V gene, CDR1 is MNHEY and CDR2 is SVGAGI. CDR3 length: 14 amino acids. V lost 4 bases and J lost 5, with 9 bases in between.

This sequence joins TRBV29-1 and TRBJ1-2; TRBD1 agrees at 9 bases. The CDR3 covers 13 residues. Germline-derived CDR1 and CDR2 are SQVTM and ANQGSEA. V dropped 6 bases and J dropped 7; count of bases not matched to a gene: 9. DNA for the CDR3: TGCAGCGTGCCTACAGGGGGCTGGGGTGGCTACACCTTC. Protein: CSVPTGGWGGYTF. Combining the CDR3 with reference TRBV29-1 and TRBJ1-2 gives the whole variable domain SAVISQKPSRDICQRGTSLTIQCQVDSQVTMMFWYRQQPGQSLTLIATANQGSEATYESGFVIDKFPISRPNLTFSTLTVSNMSPEDSSIYLCSVPTGGWGGYTFGSGTRLTVV.

This clone was seen a single time. This chain connects TRBV30 to TRBJ1-1; possibly TRBD1 for D (5 bases). Germline CDR1 and CDR2: GTSNPN and SVGIG (reference sequence). Trimming pared 7 bases from V and 1 base from J, leaving 10 bases between. This CDR3 is built from 12 residues. The CDR3 DNA follows: TGTGCCTCCGGCAGGGCGAACACTGAAGCTTTCTTT. Translating it yields CASGRANTEAFF.

This chain connects TRBV25-1 to TRBJ1-5, with a tentative D call TRBD1 (5 bases). Germline CDR1 MGHDK, CDR2 SYGVNS. The CDR3 consists of 14 residues. V was pared by 4 bases and J by 6 bases, with 13 bases between. The CDR3 region is CASSAAGPGQPQHF. The CDR3 DNA reads TGTGCCAGCAGTGCGGCGGGGCCTGGTCAGCCCCAGCATTTT.